A single sample gave rise to the 19 T cell receptor beta chains below, sequenced in a study of PD-L1 blockade in urothelial cancer. Sequencing used immunoSEQ multiplex PCR; TCRdb keeps in-frame clones, though not all of them. The sample records some 60,000 clones, around 84% being singletons. Material: PBMCs, obtained around atezolizumab (anti-PD-L1) treatment. Every receptor here comes from a man in his forties or fifties with urothelial cancer.

This chain links TRBV29-1 with TRBJ2-5; possible D gene TRBD2, 5 bases. The end of the DNA is better explained by TRBJ2-7, so the J call may be wrong. This CDR3 is built from 12 residues. Per the germline V gene, CDR1 is SQVTM and CDR2 is ANQGSEA. CDR3 amino acids: CSVDEEGYEQYF. In DNA form, the CDR3 reads TGCAGCGTTGATGAAGAGGGATACGAGCAGTACTTC.

The chain couples TRBV30 to TRBJ1-1; maybe TRBD1 (6 bases). CDR1 and CDR2 from the germline V gene are GTSNPN and SVGIG (reference sequence). This CDR3 has 14 amino acids. The V and J ends lost 3 bases and 1 base respectively, with 12 bases between them. CDR3 DNA: TGTGCCTGGAGACACAGGGTTGGGAACACTGAAGCTTTCTTT. The encoded protein is CAWRHRVGNTEAFF.

The rearrangement joins TRBV5-1 to TRBJ2-2, with a tentative D call TRBD2 (5 bases). Looked up from germline, CDR1 is SGHRS and CDR2 is YFSETQ. The V end was cut by 4 bases, the J end by 3 bases, with 7 bases between. This CDR3 has 13 residues. DNA for the CDR3: TGCGCCAGCAGCCCCGGGGACACCGGGGAGCTGTTTTTT. Translating it yields CASSPGDTGELFF.

The rearrangement links TRBV5-1 to TRBJ2-2; a weak D match, TRBD2 (5 bases). The CDR3 is made up of 11 amino acids. V was shortened by 0 bases and J by 13 bases, with 7 bases between the two germline ends. CDR1 and CDR2 from the germline V gene are SGHRS and YFSETQ. The CDR3 here is CASSLDGGLFF. The CDR3 DNA sequence: TGCGCCAGCAGCTTGGACGGAGGGCTGTTTTTT. Supplemented by reference TRBV5-1 and TRBJ2-2, the full variable domain reads KAGVTQTPRYLIKTRGQQVTLSCSPISGHRSVSWYQQTPGQGLQFLFEYFSETQRNKGNFPGRFSGRQFSNSRSEMNVSTLELGDSALYLCASSLDGGLFFGEGSRLTVL.

The chain links TRBV15 to TRBJ2-1; the D gene is possibly TRBD1 (6 bases). The CDR3 has 14 residues. Germline V gives CDR1 LNHNV, CDR2 YYDKDF (reference sequence). V lost 1 base and J 8 bases, leaving 12 bases between the germline ends. CDR3 protein: CATSRAGVAYEQFF. The CDR3 bases are TGTGCCACCAGCAGAGCAGGGGTAGCGTATGAGCAGTTCTTC.

The chain joins TRBV4-2 to TRBJ2-1, with 16 bases aligning to TRBD2. Trimming cost V 3 bases and J 14 bases; bases outside gene matches: 4. The CDR3 spans 14 residues. Germline V gene sequence: CDR1 LGHNA, CDR2 YNFKEQ. CDR3 DNA: TGTGCCAGCAGCCAGGCGGGACTAGCGGGAGGGGAGTTCTTC. Its protein product is CASSQAGLAGGEFF.

The J gene is TRBJ2-1, the V gene TRBV2; maybe TRBD2 (6 bases). The CDR3 runs to 12 residues. Trimming stripped 7 bases from V and 8 bases from J, with 12 bases between. Per germline, CDR1 SNHLY and CDR2 FYNNEI. This CDR3 reads CASNRLVDEQFF. CDR3 sequence (DNA): TGTGCCAGCAATAGACTAGTCGATGAGCAGTTCTTC.

The V gene is TRBV7-9, the J gene TRBJ2-3; 7 nucleotides match TRBD1. The CDR3 spans 17 residues. Trimming cost V 1 base and J 6 bases; bases outside gene matches: 13. CDR1 is SEHNR and CDR2 is FQNEAQ in the germline V gene (reference sequence). Written as DNA, the CDR3 is TGTGCCAGCAGCTTAGATAAAGGGACAGATTTTTTTGATACGCAGTATTTT. This sequence encodes CASSLDKGTDFFDTQYF.

This sequence joins TRBV19 and TRBJ1-5; D is undetermined. CDR1 is LNHDA and CDR2 is SQIVND in the germline V gene (reference sequence). There are 13 residues in the CDR3. Trimming took off 5 bases at V and 4 bases at J, with 9 bases between the two ends. The DNA of the CDR3 is TGTGCCAGTAGTGAGCAGCGTAATCAGCCCCAGCATTTT. This codes for CASSEQRNQPQHF.

The V call is TRBV14, the J call TRBJ2-7, with D uncertain. Germline V CDR1 and CDR2: SGHDN, FVKESK. The V and J ends lost 6 bases and 2 bases respectively, with 5 bases between them. The CDR3 sequence is 11 residues long. CDR3 nucleotides: TGTGCCAGCAGTATTGCCTACGAGCAGTACTTC. This codes for CASSIAYEQYF.

This sequence joins TRBV5-1 and TRBJ2-3, with 10 bases aligning to TRBD2. J was trimmed by 4 bases and V by 5 bases; bases with no gene match: 7. The germline V gene has CDR1 SGHRS and CDR2 YFSETQ. The CDR3 length is 15 residues. Here the CDR3 reads CASRTSGDRSDTQYF. CDR3 bases: TGCGCCAGCAGAACTAGCGGGGACCGATCAGATACGCAGTATTTT. The whole variable domain, remainder taken from reference TRBV5-1 and TRBJ2-3, is KAGVTQTPRYLIKTRGQQVTLSCSPISGHRSVSWYQQTPGQGLQFLFEYFSETQRNKGNFPGRFSGRQFSNSRSEMNVSTLELGDSALYLCASRTSGDRSDTQYFGPGTRLTVL.

In its sample, this clone was seen a few times. The rearrangement uses TRBV10-3 and TRBJ1-1, with 9 bases that match TRBD1. The CDR3 consists of 14 residues. Germline V gives CDR1 ENHRY, CDR2 SYGVKD. V dropped 8 bases and J dropped 1; count of bases not matched to a gene: 5. CDR3 in amino acids: CAISIQGANTEAFF. The CDR3 nucleotides read TGTGCCATCTCAATACAGGGGGCGAACACTGAAGCTTTCTTT.

The chain recombines TRBV5-1 with TRBJ2-3; possibly TRBD2 for D (5 bases). Trimming removed 6 bases from V and 1 base from J, with 15 bases in between. There are 15 residues in the CDR3. Germline-derived CDR1 and CDR2 are SGHRS and YFSETQ. For the CDR3, the DNA is TGCGCCAGCAAACGAGAGGGCATGGGCACAGATACGCAGTATTTT. Amino acids: CASKREGMGTDTQYF.

The J gene is TRBJ2-7, the V gene TRBV28; 10 bases are a match to TRBD1. Trimming removed 6 bases from V and 3 bases from J; junction bases left unmatched: 14. Germline V CDR1 and CDR2: MDHEN, SYDVKM. This CDR3 has 17 residues. The CDR3: CASRTPLGTGVSYEQYF. The CDR3, as DNA: TGTGCCAGCAGAACGCCCCTTGGGACAGGGGTTAGCTACGAGCAGTACTTC.

The CDR3 DNA sequence: TGTGCCAGCAGCTTAGGTCCGACTAGGACCGGGGAGCTGTTTTTT. This sequence encodes CASSLGPTRTGELFF. The chain employs TRBV7-2 and TRBJ2-2, with D possibly matching TRBD2 (6 bases). This CDR3 comprises 15 residues. CDR1 is SGHTA and CDR2 is FQGNSA in the germline V gene. V lost 1 base and J lost 5, with 11 bases in between.

The V gene is TRBV7-3, the J gene TRBJ2-1; 9 nucleotides line up with TRBD2. CDR3 size: 14 residues. The V gene end was trimmed by 2 bases and the J gene end by 5 bases; junction bases not matched to a gene: 1. From germline, CDR1 is SGHTA and CDR2 FQGTGA. The CDR3 nucleotides are TGTGCCAGCAGCTTAGCTAGCGGGGACAATGAGCAGTTCTTC. Residues: CASSLASGDNEQFF.

The chain uses TRBV5-1 and TRBJ2-5; 7 bases line up with TRBD1. Germline V CDR1 and CDR2: SGHRS, YFSETQ. The J segment lost 3 bases and the V segment lost 3 bases, leaving 5 bases of the junction unmatched. This CDR3 comprises 14 residues. CDR3 amino acids: CASSWGQSEETQYF. The CDR3, as DNA: TGCGCCAGCAGCTGGGGACAGTCGGAAGAGACCCAGTACTTC.

V is TRBV27 and J is TRBJ2-2; D unclear. CDR1 is MNHEY, CDR2 SMNVEV, per germline (reference sequence). This CDR3 is 14 amino acids long. The germline V and J ends were trimmed by 4 bases and 3 bases, with 9 bases remaining between them. CDR3 sequence (DNA): TGTGCCAGCAGTTCCAGGTTTTACACCGGGGAGCTGTTTTTT. It specifies CASSSRFYTGELFF.

The chain carries TRBV6-6 and TRBJ2-7; 7 bases align to TRBD1. Germline CDR1 is MNHNY and CDR2 is SVGAGI (reference sequence). The CDR3 has 14 amino acids. Unmatched junction bases numbered 4, after V lost 5 bases and J lost 0 bases. CDR3 sequence reads: CASSDRDSSYEQYF. CDR3 DNA: TGTGCCAGCAGTGACCGGGACAGCTCCTACGAGCAGTACTTC.